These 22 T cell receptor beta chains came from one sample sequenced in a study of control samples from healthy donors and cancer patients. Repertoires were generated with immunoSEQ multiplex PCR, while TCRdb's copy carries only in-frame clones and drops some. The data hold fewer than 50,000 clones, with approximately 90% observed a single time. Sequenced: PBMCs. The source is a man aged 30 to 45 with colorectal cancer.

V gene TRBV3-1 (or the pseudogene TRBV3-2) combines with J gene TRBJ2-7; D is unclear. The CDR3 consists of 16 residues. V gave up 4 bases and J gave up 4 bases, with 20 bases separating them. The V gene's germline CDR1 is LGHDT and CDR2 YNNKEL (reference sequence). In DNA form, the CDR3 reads TGTGCCAGCAGCCCCCGCCGGGTCCCGCTACAGTACGAGCAGTACGTC. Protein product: CASSPRRVPLQYEQYV.

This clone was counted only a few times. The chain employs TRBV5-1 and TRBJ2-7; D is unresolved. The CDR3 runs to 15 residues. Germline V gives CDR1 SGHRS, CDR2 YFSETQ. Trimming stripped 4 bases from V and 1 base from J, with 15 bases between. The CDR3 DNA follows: TGCGCCAGCAGCCCGGGCCCCGGAGTTTCCTACGAGCAGTACTTC. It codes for CASSPGPGVSYEQYF.

Here the CDR3 DNA reads TGTGCCACCAGCAGAGATCTGGGGGACTCTGGAAACACCATATATTTT. Protein: CATSRDLGDSGNTIYF. This sequence joins TRBV15 and TRBJ1-3, with TRBD1 as a possible D gene (5 bases). The V gene lost 0 bases and the J gene lost 0 bases, with 9 bases spanning the gap. The CDR3 loop spans 16 amino acids. Per germline, CDR1 LNHNV and CDR2 YYDKDF (reference sequence).

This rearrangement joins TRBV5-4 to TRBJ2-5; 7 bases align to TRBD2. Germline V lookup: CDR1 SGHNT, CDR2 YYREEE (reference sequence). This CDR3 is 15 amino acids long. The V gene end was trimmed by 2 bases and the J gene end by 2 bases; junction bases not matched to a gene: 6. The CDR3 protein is CASSLPGRGQETQYF. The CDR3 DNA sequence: TGTGCCAGCAGCTTACCCGGGCGGGGGCAAGAGACCCAGTACTTC.

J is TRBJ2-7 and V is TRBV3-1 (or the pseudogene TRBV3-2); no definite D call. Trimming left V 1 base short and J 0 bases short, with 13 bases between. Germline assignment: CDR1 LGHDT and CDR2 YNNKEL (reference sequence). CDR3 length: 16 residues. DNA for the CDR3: TGTGCCAGCAGCCAAGCTCCACAGCGTATCTCCTACGAGCAGTACTTC. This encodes CASSQAPQRISYEQYF.

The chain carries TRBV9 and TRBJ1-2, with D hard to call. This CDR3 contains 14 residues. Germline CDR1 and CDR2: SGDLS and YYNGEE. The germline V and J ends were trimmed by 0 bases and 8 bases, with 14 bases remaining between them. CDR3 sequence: CASSVVGQREGYTF. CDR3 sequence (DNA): TGTGCCAGCAGCGTAGTAGGGCAGCGGGAGGGCTACACCTTC.

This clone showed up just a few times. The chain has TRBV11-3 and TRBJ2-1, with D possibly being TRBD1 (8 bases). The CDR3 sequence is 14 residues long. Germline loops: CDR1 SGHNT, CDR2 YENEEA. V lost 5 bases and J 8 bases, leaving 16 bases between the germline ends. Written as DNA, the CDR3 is TGTGCCAGCAGCGCACTACAGGGGGGGGATGAGCAGTTCTTC. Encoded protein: CASSALQGGDEQFF.

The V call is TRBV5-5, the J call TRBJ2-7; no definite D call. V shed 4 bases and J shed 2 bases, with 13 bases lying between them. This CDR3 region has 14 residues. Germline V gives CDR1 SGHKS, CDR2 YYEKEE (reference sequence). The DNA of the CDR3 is TGTGCCAGCAGCGCCCCCGACGGCCCCTACGAGCAGTACTTC. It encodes CASSAPDGPYEQYF.

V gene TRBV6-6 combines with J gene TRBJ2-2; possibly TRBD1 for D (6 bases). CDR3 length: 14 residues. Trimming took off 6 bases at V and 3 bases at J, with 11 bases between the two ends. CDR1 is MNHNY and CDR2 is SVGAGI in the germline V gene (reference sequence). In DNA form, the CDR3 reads TGTGCCAGCAGAGAAACAGGGTACACCGGGGAGCTGTTTTTT. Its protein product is CASRETGYTGELFF.

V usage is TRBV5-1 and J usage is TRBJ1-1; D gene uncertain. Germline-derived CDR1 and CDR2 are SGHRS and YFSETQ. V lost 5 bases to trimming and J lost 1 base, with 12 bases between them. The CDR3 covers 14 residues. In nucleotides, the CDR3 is TGCGCCAGCAGTCCCGGGTCTACGAACACTGAAGCTTTCTTT. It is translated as CASSPGSTNTEAFF.

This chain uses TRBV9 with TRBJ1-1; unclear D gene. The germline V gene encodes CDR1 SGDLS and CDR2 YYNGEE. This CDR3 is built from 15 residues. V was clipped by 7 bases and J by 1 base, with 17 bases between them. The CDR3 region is CASAPYVSGNTEAFF. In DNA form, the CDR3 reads TGTGCCAGCGCCCCGTATGTTTCGGGGAACACTGAAGCTTTCTTT.

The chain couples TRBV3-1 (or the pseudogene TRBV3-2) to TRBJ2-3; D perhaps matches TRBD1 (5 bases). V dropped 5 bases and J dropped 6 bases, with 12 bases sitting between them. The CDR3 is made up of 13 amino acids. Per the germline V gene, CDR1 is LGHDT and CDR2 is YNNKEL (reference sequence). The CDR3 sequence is CASSKGPVDTQYF. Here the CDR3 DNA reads TGTGCCAGCAGCAAGGGGCCAGTGGATACGCAGTATTTT.

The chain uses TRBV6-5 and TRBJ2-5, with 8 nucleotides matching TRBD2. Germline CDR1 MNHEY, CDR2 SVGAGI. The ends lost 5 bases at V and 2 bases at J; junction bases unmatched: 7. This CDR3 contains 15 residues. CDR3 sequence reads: CASSPAGGEQETQYF. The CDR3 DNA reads TGTGCCAGCAGTCCCGCCGGGGGGGAACAAGAGACCCAGTACTTC.

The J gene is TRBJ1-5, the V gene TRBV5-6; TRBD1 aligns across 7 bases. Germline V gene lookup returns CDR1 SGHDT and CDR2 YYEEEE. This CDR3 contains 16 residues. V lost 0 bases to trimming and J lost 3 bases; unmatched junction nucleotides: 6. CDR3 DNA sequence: TGTGCCAGCAGCTTGGGGACAGGTAACCTCAATCAGCCCCAGCATTTT. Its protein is CASSLGTGNLNQPQHF.

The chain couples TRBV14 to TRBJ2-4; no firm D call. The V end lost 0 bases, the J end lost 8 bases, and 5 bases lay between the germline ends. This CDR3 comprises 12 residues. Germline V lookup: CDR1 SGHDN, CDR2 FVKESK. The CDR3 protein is CASSQDGYIQYF. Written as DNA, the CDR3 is TGTGCCAGCAGCCAAGATGGGTACATTCAGTACTTC.

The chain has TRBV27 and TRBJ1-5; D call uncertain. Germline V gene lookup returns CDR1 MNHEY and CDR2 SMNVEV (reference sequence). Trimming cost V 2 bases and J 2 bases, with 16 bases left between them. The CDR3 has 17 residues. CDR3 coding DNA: TGTGCCAGCAGTTTAGGAGGTTGGAAGGGAGGCAATCAGCCCCAGCATTTT. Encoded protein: CASSLGGWKGGNQPQHF.

CDR3 in amino acids: CASSYSVNRLEYYGYTF. The DNA of the CDR3 is TGTGCCAGCAGTTACTCGGTCAACAGGCTAGAGTACTATGGCTACACCTTC. J is TRBJ1-2 and V is TRBV6-2 or TRBV6-3; D perhaps matches TRBD1 (5 bases). V was clipped by 0 bases and J by 3 bases, with 17 bases between them. Per germline, CDR1 MNHEY and CDR2 SVGEGT. This CDR3 comprises 17 residues.

The CDR3 DNA is TGCGCCAGCAGCTTGGTCTATGGGGACAGATACTACGAGCAGTACTTC. Translation: CASSLVYGDRYYEQYF. The chain couples TRBV5-1 to TRBJ2-7; 7 bases are a match to TRBD1. Germline assignment: CDR1 SGHRS and CDR2 YFSETQ. The CDR3 runs 16 residues. The V segment lost 0 bases and the J segment 3 bases; nucleotides outside the gene matches: 9.

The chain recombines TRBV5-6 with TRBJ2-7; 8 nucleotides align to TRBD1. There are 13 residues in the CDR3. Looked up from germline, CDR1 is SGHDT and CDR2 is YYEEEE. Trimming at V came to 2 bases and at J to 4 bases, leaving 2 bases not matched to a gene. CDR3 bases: TGTGCCAGCAGCTTCGACAGGGGATACGAGCAGTACTTC. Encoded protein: CASSFDRGYEQYF.

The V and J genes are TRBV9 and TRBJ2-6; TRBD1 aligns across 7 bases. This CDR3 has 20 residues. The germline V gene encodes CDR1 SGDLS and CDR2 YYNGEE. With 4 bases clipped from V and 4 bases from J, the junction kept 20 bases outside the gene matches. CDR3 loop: CASSTTPGQNLDGGANVLTF. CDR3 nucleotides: TGTGCCAGCAGCACGACCCCGGGACAGAACCTTGATGGGGGGGCCAACGTCCTGACTTTC.

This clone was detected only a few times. For the CDR3, the DNA is TGTGCCAGCAGCCGCCAGGGGAAGGGGATACGCGACTGGAATTCACCCCTCCACTTT. Translated, it gives CASSRQGKGIRDWNSPLHF. The chain recombines TRBV27 with TRBJ1-6, with D possibly TRBD1 on 6 matching bases. Looked up from germline, CDR1 is MNHEY and CDR2 is SMNVEV (reference sequence). The length of the CDR3 is 19 residues. Trimming took off 6 bases at V and 7 bases at J, with 28 bases between the two ends.

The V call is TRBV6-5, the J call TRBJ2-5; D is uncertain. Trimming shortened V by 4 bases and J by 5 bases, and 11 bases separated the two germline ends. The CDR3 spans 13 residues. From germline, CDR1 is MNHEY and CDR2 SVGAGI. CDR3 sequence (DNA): TGTGCCAGCAGTTTACGTCCCCAGGAGACCCAGTACTTC. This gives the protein CASSLRPQETQYF.